This T cell receptor (beta chain) emerged from a study of human T cells and chemical hapten exposure. Study-wide results and limits: TCRs exceeding 1 in 1000 frequency stayed unchanged with DPC sensitization.

The time point is: patch test 3, about 24 weeks after DPC sensitization. Described treatment: therapeutic diphenylcyclopropenone sensitization with weekly scalp DPC. Prior to each patch test being applied, blood was drawn. Trimming stripped 6 bases from V and 10 bases from J, with 13 bases between. The CDR3 loop spans 13 amino acids. Germline CDR1 is ENHRY and CDR2 is SYGVKD. As concerns this clonotype: The antigen remains undetermined.

TCRdb called the RACE reads again in MiXCR, with one record for every CDR3 protein. The sample contains roughly 130,000 distinct CDR3 sequences, 10% to 12% of which appear only once. This specimen was whole blood, taken in connection with sensitization to the hapten diphenylcyclopropenone (DPC). The TCR sequence derives from a woman in her fifties or sixties with alopecia areata. Some clones in this sample may be carry-over from other donors' samples. The chain uses TRBV10-3 and TRBJ1-6, with D possibly being TRBD1 (6 bases). CDR3 residues: CAIRHGGESPLHF. DNA of the CDR3: TGTGCCATCAGGCATGGGGGCGAATCACCCCTCCACTTT.